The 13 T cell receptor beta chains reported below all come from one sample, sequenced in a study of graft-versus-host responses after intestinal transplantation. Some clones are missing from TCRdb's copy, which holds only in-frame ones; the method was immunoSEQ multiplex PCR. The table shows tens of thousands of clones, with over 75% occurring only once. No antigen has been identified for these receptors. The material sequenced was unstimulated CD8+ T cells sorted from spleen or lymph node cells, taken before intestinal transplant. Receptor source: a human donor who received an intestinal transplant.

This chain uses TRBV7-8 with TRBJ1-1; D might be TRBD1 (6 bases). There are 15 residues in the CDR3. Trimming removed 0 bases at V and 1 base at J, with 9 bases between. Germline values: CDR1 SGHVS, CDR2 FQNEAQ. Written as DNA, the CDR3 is TGTGCCAGCAGCTTAGCAGGGGGGGGGAACACTGAAGCTTTCTTT. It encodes CASSLAGGGNTEAFF.

CDR3 protein: CASREKNQPQHF. The CDR3 region has the DNA TGTGCCAGTAGGGAGAAAAATCAGCCCCAGCATTTT. This sequence joins TRBV19 and TRBJ1-5; D not resolved. Germline CDR1 is LNHDA and CDR2 is SQIVND (reference sequence). The CDR3 runs to 12 residues. V was pared by 6 bases and J by 4 bases, with 7 bases between.

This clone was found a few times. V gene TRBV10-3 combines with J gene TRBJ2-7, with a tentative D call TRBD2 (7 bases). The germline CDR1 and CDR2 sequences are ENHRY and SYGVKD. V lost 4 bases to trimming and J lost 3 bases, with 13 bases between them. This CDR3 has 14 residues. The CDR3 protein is CAISGGGAYYEQYF. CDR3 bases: TGTGCCATCAGTGGTGGGGGGGCTTACTACGAGCAGTACTTC.

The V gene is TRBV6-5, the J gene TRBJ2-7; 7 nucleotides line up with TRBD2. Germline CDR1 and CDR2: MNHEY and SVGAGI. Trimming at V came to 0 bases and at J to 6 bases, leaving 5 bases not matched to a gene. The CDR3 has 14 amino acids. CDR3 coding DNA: TGTGCCAGCAGTTACTCGAGACTAGCCGGCGAGCAGTACTTC. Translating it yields CASSYSRLAGEQYF.

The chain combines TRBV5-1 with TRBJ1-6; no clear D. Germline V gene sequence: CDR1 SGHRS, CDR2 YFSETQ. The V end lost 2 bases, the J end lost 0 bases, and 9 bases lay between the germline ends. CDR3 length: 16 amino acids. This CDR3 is CASSFTESSYNSPLHF. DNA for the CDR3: TGCGCCAGCAGCTTTACAGAAAGCTCCTATAATTCACCCCTCCACTTT.

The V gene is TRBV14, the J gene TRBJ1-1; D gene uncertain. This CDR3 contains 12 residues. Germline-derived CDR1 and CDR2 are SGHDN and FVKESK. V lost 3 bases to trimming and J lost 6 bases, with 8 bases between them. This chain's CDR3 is CASSQEEPEAFF. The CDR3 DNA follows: TGTGCCAGCAGCCAGGAGGAGCCTGAAGCTTTCTTT.

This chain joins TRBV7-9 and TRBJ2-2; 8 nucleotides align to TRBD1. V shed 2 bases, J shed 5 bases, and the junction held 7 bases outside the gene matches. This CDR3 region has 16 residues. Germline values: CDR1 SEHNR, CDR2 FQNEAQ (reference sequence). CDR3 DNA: TGTGCCAGCAGCTTAACTGAGACAGGGGAGACCGGGGAGCTGTTTTTT. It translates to CASSLTETGETGELFF.

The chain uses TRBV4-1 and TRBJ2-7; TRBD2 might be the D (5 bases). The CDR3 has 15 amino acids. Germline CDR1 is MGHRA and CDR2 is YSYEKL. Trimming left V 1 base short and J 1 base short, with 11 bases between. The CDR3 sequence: CASSQAPRGSYEQYF. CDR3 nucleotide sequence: TGCGCCAGCAGCCAAGCCCCCCGGGGTTCCTACGAGCAGTACTTC.

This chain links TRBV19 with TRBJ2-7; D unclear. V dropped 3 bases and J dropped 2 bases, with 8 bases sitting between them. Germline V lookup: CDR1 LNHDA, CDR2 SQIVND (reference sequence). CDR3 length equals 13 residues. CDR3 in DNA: TGTGCCAGTAGTATCGCCCAGACCTACGAGCAGTACTTC. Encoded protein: CASSIAQTYEQYF.

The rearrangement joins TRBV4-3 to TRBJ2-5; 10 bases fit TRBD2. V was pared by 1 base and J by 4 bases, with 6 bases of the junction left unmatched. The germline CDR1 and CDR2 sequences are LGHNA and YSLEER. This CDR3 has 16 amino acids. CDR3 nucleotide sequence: TGCGCCAGCAGCCAAGGGGTACTAGCGGGGTTAGAGACCCAGTACTTC. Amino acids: CASSQGVLAGLETQYF.

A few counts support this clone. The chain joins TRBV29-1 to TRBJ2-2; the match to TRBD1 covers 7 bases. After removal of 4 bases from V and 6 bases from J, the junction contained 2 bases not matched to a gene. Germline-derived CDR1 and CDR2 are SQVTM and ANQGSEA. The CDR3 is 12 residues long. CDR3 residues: CSVVGGSGELFF. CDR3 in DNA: TGCAGCGTTGTAGGGGGCTCCGGGGAGCTGTTTTTT.

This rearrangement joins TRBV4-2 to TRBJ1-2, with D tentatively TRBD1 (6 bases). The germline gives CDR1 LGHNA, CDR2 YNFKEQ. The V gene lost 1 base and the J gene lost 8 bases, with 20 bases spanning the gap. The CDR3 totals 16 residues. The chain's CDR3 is CASSQVPSGGAGGYTF. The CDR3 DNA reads TGTGCCAGCAGCCAAGTACCCTCCGGGGGGGCAGGAGGCTACACCTTC.

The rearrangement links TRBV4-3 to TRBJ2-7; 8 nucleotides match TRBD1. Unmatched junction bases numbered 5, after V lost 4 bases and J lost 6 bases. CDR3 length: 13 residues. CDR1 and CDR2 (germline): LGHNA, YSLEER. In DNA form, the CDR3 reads TGCGCCAGCAGCCCCGGACAGGGAGGCGAGCAGTACTTC. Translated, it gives CASSPGQGGEQYF.